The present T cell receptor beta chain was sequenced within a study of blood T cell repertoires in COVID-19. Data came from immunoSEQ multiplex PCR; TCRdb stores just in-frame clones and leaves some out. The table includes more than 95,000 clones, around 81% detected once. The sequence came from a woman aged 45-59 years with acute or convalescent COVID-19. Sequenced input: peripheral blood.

The CDR3 DNA reads as TGTGCCAGTAGACTGGGGACAGGGCAAAATCAGCCCCAGCATTTT. This sequence encodes CASRLGTGQNQPQHF. The chain has TRBV19 and TRBJ1-5; 9 positions match TRBD1. CDR3 size: 15 residues. Germline values: CDR1 LNHDA, CDR2 SQIVND (reference sequence). The ends lost 6 bases at V and 4 bases at J; junction bases unmatched: 7.